This T cell receptor (beta chain) was identified in a study of T and B cells in COVID-19 patients. Study-level background: Active-infection patients were older, median 67 years, than recovered patients, median approximately 36 years. Nine tenths of the roughly 20 active-infection patients had comorbidities associated with unfavorable COVID-19 outcome.

Points on this clonotype: What it binds is not known.

Multiplex PCR with BIOMED2 TRB-A/B primer pools amplified TRB rearrangements. TCRdb itself ran the multiplex PCR reads through MiXCR, one entry per CDR3 protein. Here the sample spans 20,000 or so distinct CDR3 sequences, about 36% being singletons. From blood, about 240-500 ng of genomic DNA served as TRB template. Overall study results and limits: Sorted SARS-CoV-2-responsive or tetramer+ T cells and CD4+, regulatory and CD8+ subsets were not yet sequenced. Patients with COVID-19 reportedly showed strongly skewed T cell receptor beta variable and joining gene usage.

The origin of this receptor is a human donor with active COVID-19. Specimen: blood.

The DNA for the CDR3 is TGTGCCAGCAGTTTAGCCCCGCCCTTAAACAGGGGACTGTCCTACGAGCAGTACTTC. Translating gives CASSLAPPLNRGLSYEQYF. The gene calls are TRBV6-5 and TRBJ2-7; perhaps TRBD1 as D (7 bases). V was pared by 4 bases and J by 1 base, with 26 bases between. The CDR3 length is 19 residues. Germline CDR1 reads MNHEY; CDR2 reads SVGAGI.